What follows are 28 T cell receptor beta chains derived from one specimen sequenced in a study of blood T cell repertoires in COVID-19. Generated by immunoSEQ multiplex PCR, the TCRdb table keeps only in-frame clones and is missing some. The table lists about 78,000 clones, less than 90% of them singletons. The sequenced sample was peripheral blood. These receptors were collected from a man in his fifties or sixties with acute or convalescent COVID-19.

This clone came up a few times. J is TRBJ1-2 and V is TRBV6-4; 7 bases are shared with TRBD1. Germline trimming cut 2 bases from V and 8 bases from J; bases unmatched to any gene: 8. Germline CDR1 is MRHNA and CDR2 is SNTAGT. This CDR3 is 14 amino acids long. The CDR3, as DNA: TGTGCCAGCAGTGACCCGTACAGGGGCGGAGGCTACACCTTC. It yields the protein CASSDPYRGGGYTF.

The count of this clone is one. The J gene is TRBJ1-4, the V gene TRBV13; the D gene is possibly TRBD1 (6 bases). Germline CDR1 PRHDT, CDR2 FYEKMQ (reference sequence). This CDR3 region has 13 residues. V dropped 5 bases and J dropped 8 bases, with 12 bases sitting between them. The CDR3, as DNA: TGTGCCAGCAGCGTTAGAGGGACAGAAAAACTGTTTTTT. Amino acids: CASSVRGTEKLFF.

V gene TRBV19 combines with J gene TRBJ2-4; no reliable D call. This CDR3 spans 15 amino acids. V was cut by 3 bases and J by 4 bases, with 13 bases left in between. Per the germline V gene, CDR1 is LNHDA and CDR2 is SQIVND (reference sequence). Written as DNA, the CDR3 is TGTGCCAGTAGTATCCGCACAGAAGCTAAAAACATTCAGTACTTC. It specifies CASSIRTEAKNIQYF. Together with reference TRBV19 and TRBJ2-4, the CDR3 gives the full variable domain: DGGITQSPKYLFRKEGQNVTLSCEQNLNHDAMYWYRQDPGQGLRLIYYSQIVNDFQKGDIAEGYSVSREKKESFPLTVTSAQKNPTAFYLCASSIRTEAKNIQYFGAGTRLSVL.

This clone occurred once. The chain recombines TRBV6-6 with TRBJ1-6; the D is unclear. This CDR3 is 13 amino acids long. CDR1 is MNHNY, CDR2 SVGAGI, per germline (reference sequence). V was cut by 10 bases and J by 7 bases, with 14 bases left in between. The CDR3 protein is CAIAGLGNSPLHF. DNA for the CDR3: TGTGCCATTGCCGGTCTCGGGAATTCACCCCTCCACTTT.

V usage is TRBV19 and J usage is TRBJ2-2; TRBD1 aligns across 9 bases. The CDR3 length is 16 residues. V shed 6 bases, J shed 4 bases, and the junction held 9 bases outside the gene matches. Germline values: CDR1 LNHDA, CDR2 SQIVND (reference sequence). Written as DNA, the CDR3 is TGTGCCAGTAGCCCGGGACAGGGATTCTTCACCGGGGAGCTGTTTTTT. It codes for CASSPGQGFFTGELFF.

The CDR3 loop is CATSDVLSNQPQHF. CDR3 bases: TGTGCCACCAGTGACGTCCTTAGCAATCAGCCCCAGCATTTT. This chain uses TRBV24-1 with TRBJ1-5; D not certain. Deletions cut 4 bases from V and 0 bases from J, with 6 bases between. CDR3 length: 14 residues. CDR1 and CDR2 from the germline V gene are KGHDR and SFDVKD.

V usage is TRBV7-3 and J usage is TRBJ1-1; tentatively, D is TRBD1 (5 bases). This CDR3 has 15 amino acids. The V end was cut by 1 base, the J end by 0 bases, with 9 bases between. Germline V gives CDR1 SGHTA, CDR2 FQGTGA. The CDR3 here is CASSLMPGMNTEAFF. CDR3 nucleotides: TGTGCCAGCAGCTTAATGCCAGGGATGAACACTGAAGCTTTCTTT.

The chain links TRBV5-6 to TRBJ2-1, with D possibly matching TRBD1 (6 bases). This CDR3 comprises 16 residues. Germline CDR1 SGHDT, CDR2 YYEEEE. The V end was cut by 1 base, the J end by 2 bases, with 13 bases between. CDR3 coding DNA: TGTGCCAGCAGCTTGATAGACAGGCTACCCTACAATGAGCAGTTCTTC. The encoded protein is CASSLIDRLPYNEQFF. The full variable domain, completed using reference TRBV5-6 and TRBJ2-1, is DAGVTQSPTHLIKTRGQQVTLRCSPKSGHDTVSWYQQALGQGPQFIFQYYEEEERQRGNFPDRFSGHQFPNYSSELNVNALLLGDSALYLCASSLIDRLPYNEQFFGPGTRLTVL.

V usage is TRBV5-4 and J usage is TRBJ1-2; possible D gene TRBD1, 6 bases. The V gene lost 4 bases and the J gene lost 1 base, with 20 bases spanning the gap. Germline V gene sequence: CDR1 SGHNT, CDR2 YYREEE (reference sequence). There are 17 residues in the CDR3. The CDR3 nucleotides read TGTGCCAGCAGCCAGGGGACCGGCGCGAACTTTAACTATGGCTACACCTTC. Protein sequence: CASSQGTGANFNYGYTF.

The J gene is TRBJ2-7, the V gene TRBV6-5; TRBD1 matches at 7 bases. Trimming at V came to 6 bases and at J to 0 bases, leaving 8 bases not matched to a gene. Germline CDR1 MNHEY, CDR2 SVGAGI. This CDR3 region has 15 residues. This chain's CDR3 is CASSLLGTDSYEQYF. The DNA for the CDR3 is TGTGCCAGCAGCTTACTTGGGACAGACTCCTACGAGCAGTACTTC.

The chain links TRBV30 to TRBJ2-7; a weak D match, TRBD2 (6 bases). The germline gives CDR1 GTSNPN, CDR2 SVGIG (reference sequence). V was cut by 3 bases and J by 3 bases, with 15 bases left in between. The CDR3 totals 14 residues. The CDR3 DNA sequence: TGTGCCTGGAGCACAACGGGAGCTTACTACGAGCAGTACTTC. It translates to CAWSTTGAYYEQYF.

The gene calls are TRBV2 and TRBJ2-1; D ambiguous. CDR1 is SNHLY, CDR2 FYNNEI, per germline. This CDR3 is built from 11 residues. Trimming took off 5 bases at V and 9 bases at J, with 8 bases between the two ends. The CDR3 bases are TGTGCCAGCAGTAATACCGGTGAGCAGTTCTTC. Its translation: CASSNTGEQFF.

This chain uses TRBV5-1 with TRBJ2-1; 7 positions agree with TRBD1. The CDR3 runs to 15 residues. V trimming: 4 bases; J trimming: 12 bases; junction bases outside the gene matches: 16. CDR1 is SGHRS, CDR2 YFSETQ, per germline. CDR3 bases: TGCGCCAGCAGCCCGGGACAGATTTCCAAAGGGGGGCAGTTCTTC. It is translated as CASSPGQISKGGQFF.

The chain combines TRBV5-1 with TRBJ1-1; D might be TRBD1 (5 bases). Germline CDR1 reads SGHRS; CDR2 reads YFSETQ. CDR3 length equals 13 residues. V shed 2 bases and J shed 6 bases, with 11 bases lying between them. The CDR3 is CASSFRVMAEAFF. CDR3 in DNA: TGCGCCAGCAGCTTCAGGGTCATGGCTGAAGCTTTCTTT.

This clone was recorded a few times. This chain uses TRBV5-1 with TRBJ2-1; no firm D call. Germline CDR1 reads SGHRS; CDR2 reads YFSETQ. This CDR3 region has 13 residues. The germline V and J ends were trimmed by 0 bases and 3 bases, with 4 bases remaining between them. The CDR3 DNA reads TGCGCCAGCAGCTTGGGAGACTACAATGAGCAGTTCTTC. Translated, it gives CASSLGDYNEQFF.

The chain uses TRBV7-9 and TRBJ2-7; 8 bases fit TRBD1. Trimming at V came to 1 base and at J to 3 bases, leaving 5 bases not matched to a gene. The CDR3 runs 15 residues. CDR1 is SEHNR, CDR2 FQNEAQ, per germline (reference sequence). The CDR3 reads CASSLGTGLVYEQYF. The CDR3 nucleotides read TGTGCCAGCAGCTTAGGGACAGGGTTGGTCTACGAGCAGTACTTC.

The CDR3: CASSYRGLAFF. The DNA for the CDR3 is TGTGCCAGCAGTTACAGGGGCCTGGCTTTCTTT. This chain connects TRBV6-2 or TRBV6-3 to TRBJ1-1, with a possible D match to TRBD1 (5 bases). Germline CDR1 is MNHEY and CDR2 is SVGEGT. The CDR3 consists of 11 residues. Trimming took off 2 bases at V and 11 bases at J, with 9 bases between the two ends.

This clone was recorded a few times. This chain uses TRBV28 with TRBJ1-4; the match to TRBD1 covers 7 bases. Germline trimming cut 4 bases from V and 3 bases from J; bases unmatched to any gene: 5. Germline assignment: CDR1 MDHEN and CDR2 SYDVKM. The CDR3 has 15 amino acids. The CDR3 loop is CASSSPGQPNEKLFF. CDR3 bases: TGTGCCAGCAGTTCCCCGGGACAGCCTAATGAAAAACTGTTTTTT.

The V call is TRBV7-2, the J call TRBJ1-1, with 9 bases aligning to TRBD1. This CDR3 has 16 residues. V dropped 3 bases and J dropped 3; count of bases not matched to a gene: 8. The V gene's germline CDR1 is SGHTA and CDR2 FQGNSA. The CDR3 DNA reads TGTGCCAGCAGCTTTCGTCCGGGACAGGGTGACACTGAAGCTTTCTTT. It specifies CASSFRPGQGDTEAFF.

The chain is built from TRBV30 and TRBJ1-4, with TRBD1 identical over 10 bases. The ends lost 1 base at V and 8 bases at J; junction bases unmatched: 4. The CDR3 has 14 amino acids. The germline V gene encodes CDR1 GTSNPN and CDR2 SVGIG (reference sequence). CDR3: CAWSEGQGNEKLFF. The CDR3 DNA follows: TGTGCCTGGAGTGAGGGACAGGGGAACGAAAAACTGTTTTTT.

The chain combines TRBV9 with TRBJ2-2; 13 bases match TRBD2. Germline CDR1 SGDLS, CDR2 YYNGEE. The CDR3 sequence is 17 residues long. The J segment lost 4 bases and the V segment lost 0 bases, leaving 3 bases of the junction unmatched. CDR3 bases: TGTGCCAGCAGCGTAGGGACTAGCGGGAGCATCACCGGGGAGCTGTTTTTT. Its protein is CASSVGTSGSITGELFF.

The chain recombines TRBV5-1 with TRBJ2-7; TRBD1 aligns across 11 bases. V lost 4 bases and J lost 3; bases outside the gene matches: 6. The germline CDR1 and CDR2 sequences are SGHRS and YFSETQ. CDR3 length: 15 amino acids. The CDR3: CASSPGQGARYEQYF. The DNA for the CDR3 is TGCGCCAGCAGCCCAGGACAGGGGGCGCGCTACGAGCAGTACTTC.

This clone has just a few counts. The rearrangement uses TRBV15 and TRBJ1-1; 7 bases map to TRBD1. CDR3 length: 12 amino acids. Germline V CDR1 and CDR2: LNHNV, YYDKDF (reference sequence). V was pared by 3 bases and J by 8 bases, with 3 bases of the junction left unmatched. The CDR3 loop reads CATSSDRAEAFF. The CDR3 DNA reads TGTGCCACCAGCAGCGACAGGGCCGAAGCTTTCTTT.

V and J are TRBV7-8 and TRBJ1-6, with 8 bases aligning to TRBD1. Trimming cost V 5 bases and J 2 bases; bases outside gene matches: 5. This CDR3 has 16 amino acids. Germline CDR1 SGHVS, CDR2 FQNEAQ. This CDR3 reads CASSPGQGTYNSPLHF. CDR3 bases: TGTGCCAGCAGCCCTGGACAGGGCACCTATAATTCACCCCTCCACTTT.

The rearrangement joins TRBV28 to TRBJ1-1; 12 bases are a match to TRBD1. V shed 5 bases and J 1 base; nucleotides not matched to a gene: 8. CDR3 length: 17 amino acids. Germline CDR1 and CDR2: MDHEN and SYDVKM. The CDR3 sequence is CASSAPGQGAGNTEAFF. The CDR3 DNA reads TGTGCCAGCAGTGCTCCGGGACAGGGGGCGGGGAACACTGAAGCTTTCTTT.

In this sample, this clone turned up a few times. J is TRBJ1-5 and V is TRBV12-3 or TRBV12-4, with TRBD1 as a possible D gene (5 bases). This CDR3 contains 12 residues. Trimming removed 8 bases at V and 7 bases at J, with 12 bases between. The CDR3 region has the DNA TGTGCCAGCGGCCCAGGGTCACAGCCCCAGCATTTT. It yields the protein CASGPGSQPQHF.

This clone was seen a few times. In the same sample, other DNA sequences code for this CDR3. The chain joins TRBV27 to TRBJ2-1; TRBD2 matches at 7 bases. The CDR3 consists of 15 residues. The trim removed 3 bases at V and 0 bases at J, leaving 2 bases unmatched. In germline, CDR1 is MNHEY, CDR2 SMNVEV (reference sequence). CDR3 bases: TGTGCCAGCAGTTTGGCGGGAGCCTCCTACAATGAGCAGTTCTTC. Amino acid sequence: CASSLAGASYNEQFF.

The chain combines TRBV18 with TRBJ2-3, with 7 nucleotides matching TRBD2. CDR1 KGHSH and CDR2 LQKENI come from the germline V gene. The CDR3 length is 14 residues. The V and J ends lost 3 bases and 6 bases, in that order; junction bases with no gene match: 6. The CDR3 region has the DNA TGTGCCAGCTCACCGGACGGGAGGCCGGATACGCAGTATTTT. It translates to CASSPDGRPDTQYF.